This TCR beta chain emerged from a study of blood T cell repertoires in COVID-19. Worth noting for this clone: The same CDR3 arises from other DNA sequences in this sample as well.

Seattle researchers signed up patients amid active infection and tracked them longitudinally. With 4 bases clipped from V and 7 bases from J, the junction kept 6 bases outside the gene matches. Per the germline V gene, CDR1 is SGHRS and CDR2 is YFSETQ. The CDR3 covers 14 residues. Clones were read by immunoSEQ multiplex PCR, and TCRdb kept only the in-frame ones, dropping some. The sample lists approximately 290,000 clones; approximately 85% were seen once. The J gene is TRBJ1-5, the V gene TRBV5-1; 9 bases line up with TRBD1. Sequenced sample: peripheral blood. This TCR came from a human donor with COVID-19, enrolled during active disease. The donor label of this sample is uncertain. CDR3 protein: CASSAGQGDQPQHF. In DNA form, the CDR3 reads TGCGCCAGCAGCGCGGGACAGGGAGACCAGCCCCAGCATTTT.